The 13 T cell receptor beta chains presented below share a single source sample, sequenced in a study of T cell repertoires in cytomegalovirus infection. For these TCRs, the target antigens are not known. MiXCR was run by TCRdb on the reads, yielding one entry per CDR3 protein. Of 300,000 to 400,000 distinct CDR3 sequences listed, 20% to 25% were seen once; the top ten hold 13%. Sequencing was performed on cultured PBMCs, taken from culture after CMV antigen stimulation. These receptors came from a human donor in good health (CMV status not recorded). Some clones in this sample may be carry-over from other donors' samples.

This chain uses TRBV4-1 with TRBJ1-3; D uncertain. Per the germline V gene, CDR1 is MGHRA and CDR2 is YSYEKL. CDR3 size: 17 residues. V shed 0 bases and J shed 0 bases, with 12 bases lying between them. In nucleotides, the CDR3 is TGCGCCAGCAGCCAAGACGTCGGGTCCAACTCTGGAAACACCATATATTTT. It specifies CASSQDVGSNSGNTIYF.

The sample holds a few counts of this clonotype. The chain carries TRBV19 and TRBJ1-5, with TRBD1 identical over 8 bases. Germline V CDR1 and CDR2: LNHDA, SQIVND (reference sequence). Trimming took 4 bases from V and 6 from J; bases not matched to a gene: 11. The CDR3 spans 16 residues. As DNA, the CDR3 is TGTGCCAGTAGTACATCAGGGGGCTGGGATCTTCAGCCCCAGCATTTT. As protein: CASSTSGGWDLQPQHF.

The genes are TRBV19 and TRBJ1-5; D may be TRBD1 (5 bases). There are 16 residues in the CDR3. Germline values: CDR1 LNHDA, CDR2 SQIVND (reference sequence). V shed 3 bases and J shed 4 bases, with 16 bases lying between them. In DNA form, the CDR3 reads TGTGCCAGTAGTATTTTCGGTCAGGGCTTAAATCAGCCCCAGCATTTT. Its translation: CASSIFGQGLNQPQHF.

This clonotype was found many times. The V gene is TRBV7-2, the J gene TRBJ2-7, with 12 bases matching TRBD2. Germline values: CDR1 SGHTA, CDR2 FQGNSA. This CDR3 is 16 amino acids long. J gave up 3 bases and V 6 bases, and 9 bases lay outside the gene matches. As DNA, the CDR3 is TGTGCCAGCAGTTATTCGACTAGCGGGAGAAACTACGAGCAGTACTTC. Translating gives CASSYSTSGRNYEQYF.

The CDR3 region is CASSLETATQYF. CDR3 nucleotide sequence: TGTGCCAGCAGCTTAGAAACCGCTACGCAGTATTTT. The J gene is TRBJ2-3, the V gene TRBV7-2; D remains ambiguous. The V end was cut by 1 base, the J end by 8 bases, with 7 bases between. This CDR3 is built from 12 residues. The germline CDR1 and CDR2 sequences are SGHTA and FQGNSA.

V is TRBV6-2 or TRBV6-3 and J is TRBJ2-1; no clear D gene. CDR1 is MNHEY and CDR2 is SVGEGT in the germline V gene. V lost 3 bases and J lost 9, with 6 bases in between. The CDR3 runs 11 residues. The CDR3 bases are TGTGCCAGCAGTTATACAAGTGAGCAGTTCTTC. Protein sequence: CASSYTSEQFF.

In this sample, this clonotype turned up a few times. This chain uses TRBV7-8 with TRBJ2-3, with 12 nucleotides matching TRBD2. This CDR3 is built from 16 residues. Losses at the gene ends were 5 bases for V and 2 bases for J; bases not matched to a gene: 5. Germline V gene data show CDR1 as SGHVS and CDR2 as FQNEAQ. The CDR3 region is CASSVTSGSHTDTQYF. The CDR3, as DNA: TGTGCCAGCAGCGTGACTAGCGGGAGCCACACAGATACGCAGTATTTT.

V usage is TRBV6-2 or TRBV6-3 and J usage is TRBJ1-1; TRBD1 might be the D (5 bases). The CDR3 runs 17 residues. Germline lookup yields CDR1 MNHEY and CDR2 SVGEGT. V lost 0 bases to trimming and J lost 6 bases, with 20 bases between them. CDR3 loop: CASSYSPLTVGYAEAFF. The CDR3 DNA reads TGTGCCAGCAGTTACTCACCACTGACAGTAGGATACGCTGAAGCTTTCTTT.

In this sample, this clonotype turned up many times. V usage is TRBV12-3 or TRBV12-4 and J usage is TRBJ1-5; perhaps TRBD1 as D (5 bases). Trimming removed 8 bases at V and 6 bases at J, with 17 bases between. CDR3 length: 14 amino acids. CDR3 amino acids: CASALAGGSQPQHF. DNA for the CDR3: TGTGCCAGCGCCTTAGCGGGGGGAAGTCAGCCCCAGCATTTT.

The rearrangement links TRBV20-1 to TRBJ2-1, with no clear D. There are 16 residues in the CDR3. CDR1 is DFQATT and CDR2 is SNEGSKA in the germline V gene (reference sequence). Between the trimmed V and J ends, which lost 5 bases and 6 bases, there was a span of 23 bases. The CDR3 protein is CSASPWEAPLGNEQFF. Written as DNA, the CDR3 is TGCAGTGCTTCTCCCTGGGAAGCTCCTTTGGGCAATGAGCAGTTCTTC.

V usage is TRBV7-2 and J usage is TRBJ2-3; D possibly corresponds to TRBD2 (5 bases). Trimming shortened V by 4 bases and J by 2 bases, and 22 bases separated the two germline ends. This CDR3 has 18 residues. Germline CDR1 is SGHTA and CDR2 is FQGNSA. The CDR3 spells CASSSPRGRLRFTDTQYF. The CDR3 nucleotides read TGTGCCAGCAGCTCCCCCCGGGGTAGACTCAGATTCACAGATACGCAGTATTTT.

The chain uses TRBV10-3 and TRBJ2-5; D perhaps matches TRBD2 (5 bases). Germline loops: CDR1 ENHRY, CDR2 SYGVKD. Trimming stripped 7 bases from V and 0 bases from J, with 12 bases between. The CDR3 is 14 amino acids. CDR3: CAINSGGYQETQYF. The CDR3 nucleotides read TGTGCCATCAACAGCGGCGGGTACCAAGAGACCCAGTACTTC.

This clonotype was observed a few times. The chain couples TRBV20-1 to TRBJ2-3, with 9 positions matching TRBD2. The germline CDR1 and CDR2 sequences are DFQATT and SNEGSKA (reference sequence). The CDR3 has 14 residues. Trimming at V came to 3 bases and at J to 6 bases, leaving 7 bases not matched to a gene. This chain's CDR3 is CSASPSGNTDTQYF. The CDR3 DNA reads as TGCAGTGCTAGCCCTAGCGGGAATACGGATACGCAGTATTTT.